Following are 2 T cell receptor beta chains from one sample sequenced in a study of PD-1 blockade in classical Hodgkin lymphoma (dated by TCRdb to 2019 to 2021). The library relied on the immunoSEQ multiplex PCR assay. The table comes from immuneACCESS by way of TCRdb, which keeps in-frame sequences with V and J called. Part of the clones is missing from these tables; in studies checked, under half for an unresolved V gene and the rest for unknown reasons. The sample includes 30,000 to 45,000 clones, with around 88% observed a single time. The top ten hold about 7.4% of the sample. This specimen's time point label, per the study, means: cycle 2 day 1 (C2D1) of nivolumab. Every trial patient had relapsed after autologous stem cell transplantation, and cohorts A, B and C differed in prior brentuximab vedotin exposure. Sample: peripheral blood mononuclear cells (PBMCs), taken before the second cycle of nivolumab. The receptors originated from a human donor with classical Hodgkin lymphoma.

This clone appeared a few times. The CDR3 reads CASSLGWDRGLVGYTF. Written as DNA, the CDR3 is TGTGCCAGCAGCTTGGGCTGGGACAGGGGGCTGGTCGGCTACACCTTC. The rearrangement links TRBV7-3 to TRBJ1-2; TRBD1 aligns across 12 bases. This CDR3 has 16 amino acids. V lost 3 bases and J lost 8; bases outside the gene matches: 10. Germline lookup yields CDR1 SGHTA and CDR2 FQGTGA.

V and J are TRBV5-6 and TRBJ1-1; D is unclear. V was cut by 2 bases and J by 8 bases, with 10 bases left in between. CDR1 and CDR2 from the germline V gene are SGHDT and YYEEEE. This CDR3 is 12 amino acids long. The DNA for the CDR3 is TGTGCCAGCAGCTTTTACACACGGGAAGCTTTCTTT. Protein sequence: CASSFYTREAFF.